Below are 7 T cell receptor beta chains sequenced from a single sample in a study of T cell responses to AZD1222 COVID-19 vaccine. Profiling relied on immunoSEQ multiplex PCR, and the TCRdb table lists in-frame clones only, not all of them. The sample comprises about 140,000 clones, 70% to 90% of which are singletons, and 4.7% rests with the top ten. Sequenced here: peripheral blood, sampled on day 0 of AZD1222 vaccination. Receptor source: an adult in good health.

The V gene is TRBV5-1, the J gene TRBJ1-4; 9 positions agree with TRBD1. The trim removed 4 bases at V and 8 bases at J, leaving 6 bases unmatched. CDR3 length equals 14 residues. Germline V gene lookup returns CDR1 SGHRS and CDR2 YFSETQ. CDR3 protein: CASSGTTGGEKLFF. The CDR3 region has the DNA TGCGCCAGCAGCGGAACGACAGGGGGAGAAAAACTGTTTTTT.

The chain recombines TRBV7-9 with TRBJ1-2; D gene uncertain. Trimming left V 1 base short and J 7 bases short, with 13 bases between. The CDR3 loop spans 14 amino acids. Per the germline V gene, CDR1 is SEHNR and CDR2 is FQNEAQ (reference sequence). The CDR3 nucleotides are TGTGCCAGCAGCTTAGTTACCGGGGTCGGTGGCTACACCTTC. This encodes CASSLVTGVGGYTF.

This clone was recorded once. The chain links TRBV2 to TRBJ1-6; 7 bases match TRBD1. The CDR3 runs 15 residues. Trimming took 6 bases from V and 9 from J; bases not matched to a gene: 11. CDR1 is SNHLY and CDR2 is FYNNEI in the germline V gene. The CDR3 coding sequence is TGTGCCAGCAGCGACAGGGAGGTGAGGAGTTCACCCCTCCACTTT. This gives the protein CASSDREVRSSPLHF.

V is TRBV28 and J is TRBJ1-5; perhaps TRBD1 as D (5 bases). The CDR3 extends over 15 amino acids. Germline CDR1 MDHEN, CDR2 SYDVKM. Trimming took off 6 bases at V and 3 bases at J, with 15 bases between the two ends. The CDR3: CASRNYRQTNQPQHF. Written as DNA, the CDR3 is TGTGCCAGCAGAAACTATCGACAGACCAATCAGCCCCAGCATTTT.

The rearrangement uses TRBV2 and TRBJ1-3; the D is unclear. The V gene's germline CDR1 is SNHLY and CDR2 FYNNEI. This CDR3 spans 14 amino acids. With 2 bases removed from V and 7 bases from J, the gap between germline ends came to 12 bases. CDR3 region: CASSESAPFNTIYF. Written as DNA, the CDR3 is TGTGCCAGCAGTGAATCGGCCCCCTTCAACACCATATATTTT.

The chain links TRBV5-1 to TRBJ1-1; no firm D call. V lost 0 bases, J lost 1 base, and 10 bases lay in between. Per the germline V gene, CDR1 is SGHRS and CDR2 is YFSETQ. The CDR3 totals 15 residues. Here the CDR3 reads CASSLGVSGNTEAFF. CDR3 bases: TGCGCCAGCAGCTTGGGGGTGAGTGGGAACACTGAAGCTTTCTTT.

This chain joins TRBV6-6 and TRBJ1-1; no clear D gene. The CDR3 runs to 14 residues. The V and J ends lost 3 bases and 1 base respectively, with 9 bases between them. The V gene's germline CDR1 is MNHNY and CDR2 SVGAGI (reference sequence). CDR3 coding DNA: TGTGCCAGCAGTTATGGAAGCAGGAACACTGAAGCTTTCTTT. It encodes CASSYGSRNTEAFF.